These 2 T cell receptor beta chains were sequenced from one sample in a study of T-cell reconstitution after alpha-beta-depleted transplantation in children. TCRbeta library preparation incorporated unique molecular identifiers. TCRdb ran MiXCR on the PCR reads and lists one entry per CDR3 protein. The sample carries fewer than 400,000 distinct CDR3 sequences, over 20% recorded once. The source material was PBMCs from the stem cell graft donor, sampled from the stem cell graft. The receptor source for this set is a human donor who donated a stem cell graft to a child with acute myeloid leukemia.

The CDR3 protein is CASSLESLEEYF. The CDR3 DNA reads as TGTGCCAGCAGTTTAGAATCTCTAGAGGAGTACTTC. The chain joins TRBV12-3 or TRBV12-4 to TRBJ2-7; D ambiguous. V lost 1 base and J 11 bases, leaving 12 bases between the germline ends. The CDR3 totals 12 residues.

This clonotype was picked up a small number of times. V gene TRBV6-1 combines with J gene TRBJ1-2; a weak D match, TRBD1 (6 bases). From germline, CDR1 is MNHNS and CDR2 SASEGT. Deletions cut 3 bases from V and 7 bases from J, with 21 bases between. The CDR3 length is 16 residues. For the CDR3, the DNA is TGTGCCAGCAGTGATAATGGGGGCCAGGGAGAAGGTGGCTACACCTTC. It encodes CASSDNGGQGEGGYTF.